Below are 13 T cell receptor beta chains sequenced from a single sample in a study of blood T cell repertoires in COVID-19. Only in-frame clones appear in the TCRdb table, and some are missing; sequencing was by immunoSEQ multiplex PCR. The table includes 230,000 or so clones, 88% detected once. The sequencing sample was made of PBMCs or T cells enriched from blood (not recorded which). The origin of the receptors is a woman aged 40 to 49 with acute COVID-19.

DNA for the CDR3: TGTGCCAGCAGTTTATCCGGGGGGGATGAGCAGTTCTTC. Translation gives CASSLSGGDEQFF. The chain carries TRBV12-3 or TRBV12-4 and TRBJ2-1; 8 bases map to TRBD2. With V trimmed by 2 bases and J by 8 bases, 2 bases remained unmatched. This CDR3 is 13 amino acids long.

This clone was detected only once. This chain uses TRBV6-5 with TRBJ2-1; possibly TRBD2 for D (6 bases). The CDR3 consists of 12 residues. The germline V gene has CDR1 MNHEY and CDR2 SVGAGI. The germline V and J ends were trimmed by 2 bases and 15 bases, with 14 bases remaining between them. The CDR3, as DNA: TGTGCCAGCAGTTACGGGGGGAGAGCAGCGTTCTTC. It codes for CASSYGGRAAFF.

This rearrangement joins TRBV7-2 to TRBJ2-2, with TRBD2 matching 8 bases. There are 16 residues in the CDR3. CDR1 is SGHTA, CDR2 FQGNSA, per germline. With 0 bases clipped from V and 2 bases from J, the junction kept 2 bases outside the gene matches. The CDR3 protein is CASSLASGANTGELFF. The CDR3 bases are TGTGCCAGCAGCTTAGCTAGCGGGGCAAACACCGGGGAGCTGTTTTTT. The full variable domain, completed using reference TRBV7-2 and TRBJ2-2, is GAGVSQSPSNKVTEKGKDVELRCDPISGHTALYWYRQSLGQGLEFLIYFQGNSAPDKSGLPSDRFSAERTGGSVSTLTIQRTQQEDSAVYLCASSLASGANTGELFFGEGSRLTVL.

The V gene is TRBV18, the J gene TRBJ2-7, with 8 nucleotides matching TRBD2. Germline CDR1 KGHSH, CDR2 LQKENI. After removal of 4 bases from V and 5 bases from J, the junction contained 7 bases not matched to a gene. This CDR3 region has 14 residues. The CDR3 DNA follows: TGTGCCAGCTCACAGTCGCGGGGGGACGACGAGCAGTACTTC. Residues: CASSQSRGDDEQYF.

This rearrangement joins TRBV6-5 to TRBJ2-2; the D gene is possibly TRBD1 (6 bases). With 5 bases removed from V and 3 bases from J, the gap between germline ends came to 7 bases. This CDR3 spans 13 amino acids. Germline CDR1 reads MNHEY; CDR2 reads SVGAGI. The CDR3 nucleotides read TGTGCCAGCAGTCACAGGGACACCGGGGAGCTGTTTTTT. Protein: CASSHRDTGELFF.

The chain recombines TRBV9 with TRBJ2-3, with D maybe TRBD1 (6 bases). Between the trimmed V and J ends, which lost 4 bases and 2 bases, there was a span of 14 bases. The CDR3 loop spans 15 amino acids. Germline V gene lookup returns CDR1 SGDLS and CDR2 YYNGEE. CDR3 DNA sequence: TGTGCCAGCAGCTCCCTCAGGGGCCCCACAGATACGCAGTATTTT. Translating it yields CASSSLRGPTDTQYF. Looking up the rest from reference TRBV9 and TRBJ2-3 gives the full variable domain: DSGVTQTPKHLITATGQRVTLRCSPRSGDLSVYWYQQSLDQGLQFLIQYYNGEERAKGNILERFSAQQFPDLHSELNLSSLELGDSALYFCASSSLRGPTDTQYFGPGTRLTVL.

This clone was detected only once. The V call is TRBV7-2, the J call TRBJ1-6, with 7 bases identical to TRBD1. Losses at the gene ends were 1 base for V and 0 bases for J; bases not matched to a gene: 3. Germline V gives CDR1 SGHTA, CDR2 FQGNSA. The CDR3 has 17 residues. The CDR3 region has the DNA TGTGCCAGCAGCTTAGGACAGGGTCCCTCCTATAATTCACCCCTCCACTTT. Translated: CASSLGQGPSYNSPLHF.

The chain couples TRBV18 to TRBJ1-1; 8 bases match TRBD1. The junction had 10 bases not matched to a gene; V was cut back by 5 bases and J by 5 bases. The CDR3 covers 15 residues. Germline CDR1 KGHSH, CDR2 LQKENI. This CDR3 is CASSKAGQGNTEAFF. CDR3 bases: TGTGCCAGCTCAAAAGCCGGACAGGGAAATACTGAAGCTTTCTTT.

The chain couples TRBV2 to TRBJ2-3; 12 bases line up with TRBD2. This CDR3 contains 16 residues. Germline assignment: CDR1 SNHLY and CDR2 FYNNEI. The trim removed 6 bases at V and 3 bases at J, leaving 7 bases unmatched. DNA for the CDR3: TGTGCCAGCAGCCGAGGACTAGCGGGATATACAGATACGCAGTATTTT. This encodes CASSRGLAGYTDTQYF.

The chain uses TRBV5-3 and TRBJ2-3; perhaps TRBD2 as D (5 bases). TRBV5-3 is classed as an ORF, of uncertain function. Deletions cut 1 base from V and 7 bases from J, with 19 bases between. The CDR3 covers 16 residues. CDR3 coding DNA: TGTGCCAGAAGCTTGTGGAGCGGACTTGACATGTATACGCAGTATTTT. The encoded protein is CARSLWSGLDMYTQYF.

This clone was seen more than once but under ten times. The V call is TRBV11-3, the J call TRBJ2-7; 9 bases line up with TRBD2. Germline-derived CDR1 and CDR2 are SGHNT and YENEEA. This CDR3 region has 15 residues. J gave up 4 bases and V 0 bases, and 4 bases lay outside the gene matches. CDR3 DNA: TGTGCCAGCAGCTTAGATAGGACTAGCGTATACGAGCAGTACGTC. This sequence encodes CASSLDRTSVYEQYV.

CDR3 sequence reads: CASSVSGEVWNEQFF. In DNA form, the CDR3 reads TGTGCCAGCAGTGTTAGCGGGGAGGTATGGAATGAGCAGTTCTTC. The genes are TRBV2 and TRBJ2-1, with 8 nucleotides matching TRBD2. In germline, CDR1 is SNHLY, CDR2 FYNNEI. The CDR3 sequence is 15 residues long. Trimming removed 4 bases from V and 7 bases from J; junction bases left unmatched: 9.

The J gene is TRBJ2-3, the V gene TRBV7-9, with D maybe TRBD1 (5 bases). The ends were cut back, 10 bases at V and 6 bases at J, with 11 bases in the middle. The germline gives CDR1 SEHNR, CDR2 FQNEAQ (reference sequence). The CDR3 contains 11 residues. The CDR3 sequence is CATQTADTQYF. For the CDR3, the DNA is TGTGCCACCCAGACAGCGGATACGCAGTATTTT. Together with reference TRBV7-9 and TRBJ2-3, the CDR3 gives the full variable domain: DTGVSQNPRHKITKRGQNVTFRCDPISEHNRLYWYRQTLGQGPEFLTYFQNEAQLEKSRLLSDRFSAERPKGSFSTLEIQRTEQGDSAMYLCATQTADTQYFGPGTRLTVL.